This T cell receptor beta chain was recorded in a study of patients and donors after allogeneic stem cell transplantation (dated by TCRdb to about 2020). The library relied on RT-PCR. Sequencing relied on a NextSeq 550. TCRdb ran its own pipeline on the public reads, namely fastp trimming at Q25 and MiXCR clone calling, and kept in-frame beta chains. CDR3 protein duplicates are merged, each entry listing the most common genes and DNA. The sample table contains fewer than 500,000 distinct CDR3 sequences; only one count was recorded for 16% of them. The ten largest clones take up around 6.8% of the sample. Worth noting for this clonotype: Its antigen specificity is not known. No much larger clonotype is one base removed from it; base qualities were not supplied.

Including the terminal cysteine and phenylalanine, the CDR3 comprises 14 residues. CDR3 DNA only is kept here, 42 bases in frame from base 1. The germline V gene encodes CDR1 SNHLY and CDR2 FYNNEI. The germline V end is reduced by 6 bases and the J end by 5 bases; junction bases left unmatched: 3. The V gene is TRBV2 and the J gene is TRBJ2-5, with 13 bases matching TRBD2. The source material was blood, either unsorted or a sorted T cell fraction (not recorded which). This receptor was identified in a human donor who was either an allogeneic HSCT recipient or a stem cell or donor lymphocyte infusion donor (not recorded which). It is not recorded whose cells these are; they may come from a transplant donor. CDR3 region: CASSELAGGETQYF. DNA sequence: TGTGCCAGCAGCGAACTAGCGGGAGGGGAGACCCAGTACTTC. With the rest looked up from the reference TRBV2 and TRBJ2-5 genes rather than sequenced, the full variable domain is EPEVTQTPSHQVTQMGQEVILRCVPISNHLYFYWYRQILGQKVEFLVSFYNNEISEKSEIFDDQFSVERPDGSNFTLKIRSTKLEDSAMYFCASSELAGGETQYFGPGTRLLVL.